Given below is one T cell receptor (beta chain) in context. Its antigen is not identified. This entry is derived from a study of T cells in narcolepsy. This CDR3 contains 15 residues. V lost 0 bases to trimming and J lost 7 bases; unmatched junction nucleotides: 4. The V gene's germline CDR1 is LGHNA and CDR2 YSLEER. The protocol was immunoSEQ multiplex PCR, while the TCRdb copy is restricted to in-frame clones and leaves out a portion. Among 20,000 to 25,000 clones listed, 80% to 90% were seen once. Overall study results and limits: Autoreactive clone sequences were missing from some blood memory CD4+ repertoires.

The specimen was CD45RA- memory CD4+ T cells from PBMCs. The rearrangement joins TRBV4-3 to TRBJ2-1, with 9 bases identical to TRBD1. This clonotype was sampled from a human donor with narcolepsy. In DNA form, the CDR3 reads TGCGCCAGCAGCCAAGAGGGACAGGGCGGGAATGAGCAGTTCTTC. It encodes CASSQEGQGGNEQFF.